This T cell receptor beta chain was sequenced during a study of cytomegalovirus exposure and HLA in healthy donors (dated by TCRdb to 2016 to 2017). Looking at the study overall: An earlier analysis of approximately 590 of the donors reported more than 250 Gb of sequence data and approximately 110 million unique TCR beta sequences from some 180 million T cells. About 330 gigabases of sequencing data and roughly 80 million unique TCR sequences made up an early release that covered several hundred HLA-typed donors. In an earlier analysis of 587 of the donors, high-throughput TCR beta sequencing was used to judge whether each TCR beta V gene segment behaved as functional or pseudogenic. The study aimed to test whether cataloging public T cell receptors could reveal signatures of past pathogen exposure. In a later genetic analysis, genome-wide SNP genotypes for 398 of the 666 donors were used, and that subset was treated as a discovery cohort. To predict cytomegalovirus infection status, the study brought together high-throughput TCR immunosequencing, statistical association of individual TCRs with disease status, and machine learning. Donor age, sex, ethnicity and CMV serostatus were compiled together with the repertoire data. Several DR-DQ haplotypes were handled as single units for association and clustering, since linkage in the cohort was strong. Among about 370 genotyped donors of the cohort, an average of roughly 230,000 unique TCR beta nucleotide sequences was sequenced per donor, of which about 18% were non-productive. In a later analysis, previously published TCR beta repertoires from about 640 donors were re-analyzed and high-resolution HLA genotyping was added so that TCR occurrence patterns could be studied. The study used immunosequencing to profile the T cell repertoires of hundreds of subjects and linked those repertoires to cytomegalovirus serostatus. The number of typed donors differed by locus: about 620-640 for A, B, C, DRB1 and DQB1; 500 to 550 for DQA1; roughly 600 for DPA1; and around 450 for DPB1. Class I and class II HLA loci were covered by the typing at four-digit resolution. Along with the approximately 650-subject first cohort, a separate validation cohort of over 90 different subjects was used. Of the 350 to 450 genotyped donors, around 81% fell in the genetic ancestry cluster associated with self-reported Caucasian donors. Every repertoire in the discovery cohort had been generated on one and the same sequencing platform. The later analysis used no new phenotypic data to find candidate immune exposures, relying instead on TCR beta sequences and their occurrence across donors. What the study reported, not specific to this receptor: A later analysis found that most CMV-associated TCR beta chains appeared HLA-restricted, with HLA associations seemingly driven largely by CMV exposure. A later analysis reported that several top co-occurrence clusters appeared linked to parvovirus B19, influenza, CMV and Epstein-Barr virus. The authors suggested that the approach could potentially be extended to other disease states and immunological phenotypes. Most TCR sequences were observed very rarely across donors, whereas some public TCRs were present in many individuals. In an earlier analysis of fewer than 750 of the donors, most TCR beta V segments were observed in productive rearrangements about 90% or about 30% of the time, broadly matching IMGT annotations. In a later analysis, 15,000 to 20,000 TCR beta sequences were associated with specific HLA alleles at a false discovery rate of 0.05. In the study, 150 to 200 TCR beta chains were listed as associated with cytomegalovirus. The classifier was reported to diagnose cytomegalovirus status with high specificity and sensitivity in both the original cohort and the validation cohort. Because some donors lacked HLA typing at each locus, the association tests relied only on the typed subset. In a later analysis, HLA-associated TCR beta chains were found to be more clonally expanded and to have lower generation probabilities than equally common non-associated chains. A cluster of highly shared sequence variants was judged likely to represent a technical artifact of the sequencing pipeline. The cohort was sequenced for TCR beta chains only, and without alpha or paired-chain data the features that could be detected were limited. Correlated functional status among segregating V segments might be attributable to linkage disequilibrium, but an unknown experimental factor could not be ruled out. According to a later genetic analysis, donors in an Asian-associated ancestry cluster had fewer N-insertions in productive TCRs than the roughly 700-donor mean. V-gene and J-gene trimming of TCR beta chains was associated with a missense DCLRE1C variant in a later genetic analysis, and the association was replicated in an independent cohort. Because the 87-base-pair reads could not distinguish some IMGT-functional V segments, including TRBV6-2 and TRBV6-3, those segments were excluded. The only immune exposure information available for the cohort was CMV serostatus. The earlier analysis of 587 of the donors excluded fewer than 20 rarely observed V segments, including chromosome 9 orphons, because counts were too low. A further reported finding was that TCR beta sequences accurately predicted the HLA-A and HLA-B alleles for most subjects in the first cohort. Three of the identified cytomegalovirus-associated TCR beta chains were confirmed in vitro to be specific for cytomegalovirus antigens. A later analysis found that TCR association rates varied across HLA loci, with DRB1 alleles showing the most associated TCRs and HLA-C alleles the fewest. The presence/absence analyses assumed that sequencing depth was roughly uniform across donors, and that assumption may not be true. Assigning TCR associations to individual alleles was difficult when HLA alleles, especially DR and DQ, strongly co-occurred.

The germline V gene (reference sequence) sets CDR1 to SEHNR and CDR2 to FQNEAQ. Relative to germline, V is missing 5 bases and J is missing 3 bases, with 9 bases of the junction outside any gene match. Counted from cysteine to phenylalanine, this CDR3 has 16 amino acids. Left in the record is the CDR3 DNA by itself, 48 bases read in frame from the first base. The library was produced with the immunoSEQ multiplex PCR assay. The multiplex PCR relied on a mix of 60 forward primers for TCR Vbeta segments and 13 reverse primers for TCR Jbeta segments. A multiplex PCR assay on genomic DNA amplified the CDR3 region of rearranged TCR beta genes. The Illumina HiSeq System was used to sequence the amplified TCR beta libraries as 87-base-pair reads. Per the source publication's procedure: Across the 600 to 700 repertoires, a later analysis counted 80 million or so unique TCR beta chains, 8.5 million to 12 million of which were shared by at least two donors. A nearest-neighbor algorithm error-corrected the raw reads and collapsed the reads into unique sequences, merging closely related sequences to remove PCR and sequencing errors. Alignment of CDR3 sequences to IMGT reference sequences was used to assign V, D and J gene segments. Each retained sequence needed at least a six-nucleotide match to both a V gene segment and a J gene segment. Rearrangements were called productive when the CDR3 lacked stop codons and stayed in frame with V and J; all others were non-productive. Following IMGT convention, CDR3 was defined as the stretch from the second conserved V-encoded cysteine up to the conserved J-encoded phenylalanine. The earlier analysis of 587 of the donors excluded sequences that lacked an unambiguous match to a single V gene segment. An earlier analysis of fewer than 750 of the donors classified V segments as functional when productive rearrangements were above 56.7% and as segregating when the standard deviation between donors was above 5%. A statistical classification framework was built for diagnosing cytomegalovirus status from the catalog of TCR beta chain sequences. A later analysis assigned V and J genes by comparing TCR nucleotide sequences with IMGT/GENE-DB human TR gene sequences. The TCRdist pipeline was used in a later analysis to assign CDR3 sequences and most-parsimonious VDJ recombination scenarios. A later analysis defined each TCR beta chain by its CDR3 amino acid sequence plus V-gene family, and excluded reads lacking a unique V-gene family. As a way to deal with suspected cross-contamination and a sequencing artifact, a later analysis dropped more than 500 nucleotide sequences that were highly shared and had low generation probability. For each public chain, a later analysis derived a clonal expansion index from normalized ranks of inferred template counts within each repertoire. In a later analysis, generation probabilities were computed with a VDJ recombination model fitted to out-of-frame rearrangements, and the resulting probabilities were checked against IGoR. Hypergeometric tests were used in a later analysis to score TCR-TCR, TCR-HLA and TCR-CMV co-occurrence, with a repertoire-size bias correction applied to the TCR pairs. To estimate false discovery rates, a later analysis permuted the HLA or CMV assignments 20 times. In a later analysis, co-occurring TCRs were grouped with DBSCAN, and TCRdist sequence similarity was added when clustering was performed within HLA-allele-positive subsets. For co-occurrence clustering, repertoires with fewer than 30,000 or more than 120,000 public chains were excluded, along with five repertoires with anomalous nucleotide sharing. Sourced from immuneACCESS, this table was stored by TCRdb with only in-frame sequences that have V and J called. A share of the clones is absent; for the studies checked, an unresolved V gene accounts for under half, and the remainder has no known explanation. The V and J calls and clone size come from that table; D and trimming were worked out from the DNA. The sample table lists 150,000 to 200,000 clones, around 80% of them with a count of one. The ten largest make up about 1.4% of the sample.

Worth noting for this clone: Its specific antigen is unknown. Per-base qualities were not stored, and no clone one base away is much larger.

The cohort comprised several hundred healthy bone marrow donors. At the time of sampling, all cohort members were nominally healthy, though unrecorded immune exposures were likely present. The donor tested CMV seropositive, placing the donor among the roughly 300 seropositive members of the cohort. Every donor gave a peripheral blood sample, and the peripheral blood mononuclear cells from that sample were used for TCR beta sequencing. The Qiagen DNeasy Blood Extraction Kit was used to extract genomic DNA from the blood cell samples. Specimen: PBMCs. In this chain, TRBV7-9 is recombined with TRBJ2-3, with 9 bases matching TRBD2. The sequence was obtained from a girl aged 10 to 17 in good health and CMV-seropositive. The CDR3 region has the sequence CASSRTPLAGTDTQYF. The sequenced DNA is TGTGCCAGCAGCCGCACTCCCCTAGCGGGAACAGATACGCAGTATTTT.